This TCR beta chain was captured in a study of blood T cells in healthy people across ages. Study-level results: Total diversity from one million sequenced T cells was likely underestimated.

In regard to this clonotype: Antigen specificity is unknown.

Then a second PCR, running about 6 to 12 cycles, was carried out with a sample-barcoded 5' primer and a J-beta primer mix. TCRdb passed the 5' RACE reads through MiXCR, listing each CDR3 protein once. There are 600,000 to 650,000 distinct CDR3 sequences in the sample; about 53% occur only once, and 30% to 40% lies in the top ten. V lost 1 base to trimming and J lost 7 bases, with 13 bases between them. The CDR3 extends over 14 amino acids. CDR1 is MGHRA and CDR2 is YSYEKL in the germline V gene. The clonotype originates from a man aged 60 to 69 in good health. The rearrangement links TRBV4-1 to TRBJ2-5; D may match TRBD1 or TRBD2 (5 bases each). Sequenced: blood. Written as DNA, the CDR3 is TGCGCCAGCAGCCAAGTCGAATCTGGGGGGACCCAGTACTTC. Protein product: CASSQVESGGTQYF.